This T cell receptor (beta chain) is drawn from a study of human T cells and chemical hapten exposure. In the study overall: Patches that contained 0.01% DPC were applied to the upper back and read at 6 days.

Regarding time point: patch test 1, 2 weeks after DPC sensitization. Noted treatment: therapeutic diphenylcyclopropenone sensitization with weekly scalp DPC. This clonotype was counted many times. Germline CDR1 is MNHNS and CDR2 is SASEGT. V lost 6 bases, J lost 4 bases, and 12 bases stayed unmatched. The CDR3 totals 18 residues. TCRdb recomputed calls from the RACE reads with MiXCR, one row per CDR3 protein. The sample records tens of thousands of distinct CDR3 sequences, approximately 9.4% being singletons. This sequence joins TRBV6-1 and TRBJ2-3; TRBD2 aligns across 14 bases. This clonotype was obtained from a woman aged 40 to 50 with alopecia areata. Some clones in this sample may be carry-over from other donors' samples. The sample here was whole blood, taken in connection with sensitization to the hapten diphenylcyclopropenone (DPC). DNA for the CDR3: TGTGCCAGCAGCTACCACCTGGGACTAGCGGGGGACTCAGATACGCAGTATTTT. Translating gives CASSYHLGLAGDSDTQYF.